These 20 T cell receptor beta chains originate from one sample sequenced in a study of CD8 T cells in ankylosing spondylitis. TCRdb recomputed calls from the 5' RACE reads with MiXCR, one row per CDR3 protein. The data contain around 150,000 distinct CDR3 sequences, 11% of them seen just once; the ten biggest clones take up 25% to 35%. Sequencing was done on a sample of blood, either unsorted or a sorted T cell fraction (not recorded which). These receptors were obtained from a male donor with ankylosing spondylitis or in good health (not recorded which).

J is TRBJ2-7 and V is TRBV7-9; TRBD2 might be the D (5 bases). Germline CDR1 and CDR2: SEHNR and FQNEAQ (reference sequence). V gave up 5 bases and J gave up 4 bases, with 12 bases separating them. The CDR3 extends over 13 amino acids. The CDR3 sequence is CASSRLMGYEQYF. The DNA for the CDR3 is TGTGCCAGCAGCCGACTAATGGGGTACGAGCAGTACTTC.

This clonotype was observed at least ten times. The DNA for the CDR3 is TGTGCCACCAGTAGTGGGGAGCGTAACACTGAAGCTTTCTTT. Its protein product is CATSSGERNTEAFF. The chain combines TRBV15 with TRBJ1-1; D remains unclear. The CDR3 runs to 14 residues. The germline V and J ends were trimmed by 6 bases and 2 bases, with 13 bases remaining between them. The V gene's germline CDR1 is LNHNV and CDR2 YYDKDF (reference sequence).

This clonotype was seen a handful of times. The V and J genes are TRBV24-1 and TRBJ1-2; D is unresolved. V shed 8 bases and J shed 3 bases, with 15 bases lying between them. Germline loops: CDR1 KGHDR, CDR2 SFDVKD. This CDR3 has 14 residues. For the CDR3, the DNA is TGTGCCACCACGGGCTTCAGGCCTCACTATGGCTACACCTTC. Translation: CATTGFRPHYGYTF.

With respect to this clonotype: This sequence may be a read error, since a much larger clone differs from it by one base. The rearrangement uses TRBV12-3 or TRBV12-4 and TRBJ2-5; no clear D gene. This CDR3 is built from 14 residues. The DNA for the CDR3 is TGTGCCAGCAGTTTAGGGCGAAACCAAGAGACCCAGCACTTC. This codes for CASSLGRNQETQHF.

The chain recombines TRBV20-1 with TRBJ2-7; D gene ambiguous. The CDR3 loop spans 14 amino acids. V lost 1 base and J lost 2, with 12 bases in between. Germline loops: CDR1 DFQATT, CDR2 SNEGSKA (reference sequence). The CDR3 bases are TGCAGTGCTAGAGTCGCGCGAAACACCTACGAGCAGTACTTC. It yields the protein CSARVARNTYEQYF.

This clonotype was observed a few times. CDR3 in DNA: TGCGCCAGCAGCCTTGGACAGGGGGCGGAAGAGCAGTACTTC. It translates to CASSLGQGAEEQYF. The chain carries TRBV4-1 and TRBJ2-7; 11 bases fit TRBD1. CDR1 and CDR2 (germline): MGHRA, YSYEKL. The CDR3 consists of 14 residues. The trim removed 4 bases at V and 7 bases at J, leaving 6 bases unmatched.

This clonotype was picked up many times. The rearrangement uses TRBV10-3 and TRBJ2-5, with TRBD2 identical over 9 bases. CDR3 length: 15 amino acids. The V and J ends lost 0 bases and 5 bases, in that order; junction bases with no gene match: 4. Germline-derived CDR1 and CDR2 are ENHRY and SYGVKD. The DNA for the CDR3 is TGTGCCATCAGTGAGTCCCAGCGGGAGGTTGAGACCCAGTACTTC. Residues: CAISESQREVETQYF.

In regard to this clonotype: A much larger clone lies one base from this, so it may be a read error. The chain has TRBV30 and TRBJ1-3; TRBD1 aligns across 7 bases. The CDR3 is made up of 16 amino acids. Germline-derived CDR1 and CDR2 are GTSNPN and SVGIG (reference sequence). Unmatched junction bases numbered 8, after V lost 0 bases and J lost 3 bases. CDR3 residues: CAWSVQGQTHGNTIYF. The CDR3 DNA is TGTGCCTGGAGTGTACAGGGGCAGACGCATGGAAACACCATATATTTT.

At least ten counts were recorded for this clonotype. This sequence joins TRBV29-1 and TRBJ2-3; TRBD2 aligns across 9 bases. CDR1 and CDR2 from the germline V gene are SQVTM and ANQGSEA. This CDR3 spans 15 amino acids. The V gene end was trimmed by 1 base and the J gene end by 3 bases; junction bases not matched to a gene: 5. In DNA form, the CDR3 reads TGCAGCGTTGAAGCGGGAGCGGGGGGAACAGATACGCAGTATTTT. This encodes CSVEAGAGGTDTQYF.

The chain carries TRBV5-1 and TRBJ2-7; D might be TRBD2 (6 bases). Trimming shortened V by 1 base and J by 5 bases, and 13 bases separated the two germline ends. Germline assignment: CDR1 SGHRS and CDR2 YFSETQ. The CDR3 is 14 residues long. The CDR3 loop reads CASSLLGGSHEQYF. CDR3 DNA sequence: TGCGCCAGCAGCTTGCTGGGGGGTTCCCACGAGCAGTACTTC.

This clonotype was seen a handful of times. The chain combines TRBV7-9 with TRBJ1-2; 7 bases are shared with TRBD1. Per the germline V gene, CDR1 is SEHNR and CDR2 is FQNEAQ (reference sequence). V lost 5 bases to trimming and J lost 2 bases; unmatched junction nucleotides: 8. This CDR3 is 15 amino acids long. The CDR3 DNA sequence: TGTGCCAGCAGCCACGAATGGGACAGCAACTATGGCTACACCTTC. It yields the protein CASSHEWDSNYGYTF. The whole variable domain, filled in from reference TRBV7-9 and TRBJ1-2, reads DTGVSQNPRHKITKRGQNVTFRCDPISEHNRLYWYRQTLGQGPEFLTYFQNEAQLEKSRLLSDRFSAERPKGSFSTLEIQRTEQGDSAMYLCASSHEWDSNYGYTFGSGTRLTVV.

This clonotype has at least ten counts. CDR3 nucleotides: TGTGCCAGCAGCCAACAGGCGGCGTCCAACAATGAGCAGTTCTTC. Amino acid sequence: CASSQQAASNNEQFF. This chain uses TRBV28 with TRBJ2-1, with a possible D match to TRBD1 (5 bases). Trimming removed 6 bases from V and 5 bases from J, with 17 bases in between. The CDR3 covers 15 residues. CDR1 is MDHEN, CDR2 SYDVKM, per germline.

This clonotype was detected only a few times. The V and J genes are TRBV12-3 or TRBV12-4 and TRBJ2-7; perhaps TRBD2 as D (5 bases). V lost 1 base to trimming and J lost 9 bases, with 13 bases between them. The CDR3 spans 13 residues. The CDR3 spells CASSLGAVRGQYF. The CDR3 DNA reads TGTGCCAGCAGTTTAGGAGCGGTCCGCGGGCAGTACTTC.

This clonotype was detected ten times or more. This chain links TRBV10-2 with TRBJ2-3, with 10 bases matching TRBD2. V gave up 4 bases and J gave up 1 base; unmatched junction bases: 2. Germline CDR1 reads WSHSY; CDR2 reads SAAADI. The CDR3 runs 15 residues. DNA for the CDR3: TGCGCCAGCAGTGTTCTAGCGGGGGGCACAGATACGCAGTATTTT. Protein product: CASSVLAGGTDTQYF.

This clonotype was counted many times. This chain joins TRBV5-1 and TRBJ2-1; 7 nucleotides match TRBD2. The CDR3 has 14 residues. Looked up from germline, CDR1 is SGHRS and CDR2 is YFSETQ. V was clipped by 0 bases and J by 7 bases; unmatched bases: 4. The CDR3 coding sequence is TGCGCCAGCAGCTTGGCTGGGGGGGAGAATGAGCAGTTCTTC. It is translated as CASSLAGGENEQFF.

In its sample, this clonotype was seen a few times. The chain employs TRBV29-1 and TRBJ2-1; D remains ambiguous. From germline, CDR1 is SQVTM and CDR2 ANQGSEA. With 2 bases removed from V and 7 bases from J, the gap between germline ends came to 9 bases. The CDR3 is made up of 12 amino acids. The CDR3 DNA reads TGCAGCGTTGAACACGGGTGGAATGAGCAGTTCTTC. Amino acid sequence: CSVEHGWNEQFF.

This clonotype was seen many times. V usage is TRBV3-1 and J usage is TRBJ2-3, with D maybe TRBD2 (7 bases). CDR1 is LGHDT, CDR2 YNNKEL, per germline (reference sequence). Trimming took off 4 bases at V and 5 bases at J, with 19 bases between the two ends. This CDR3 comprises 16 residues. CDR3 protein: CASSPPGRGAVDTQYF. The CDR3 region has the DNA TGTGCCAGCAGCCCTCCTGGGAGGGGGGCAGTAGATACGCAGTATTTT.

As concerns this clonotype: Given a much more abundant clone one base away, this may be a read error. The chain employs TRBV6-2 or TRBV6-3 and TRBJ2-4; D is uncertain. Germline values: CDR1 MNHEY, CDR2 SVGEGT. The CDR3 is 14 amino acids. The chain's CDR3 is CASKGVGSQNIRYF. The CDR3 DNA reads TGTGCCAGCAAAGGCGTGGGGTCCCAAAACATTCGGTACTTC.

This clonotype was seen many times. This chain uses TRBV3-1 with TRBJ2-7; D assignment may be TRBD1 or TRBD2 (5 bases each). Looked up from germline, CDR1 is LGHDT and CDR2 is YNNKEL (reference sequence). This CDR3 comprises 14 residues. Trimming stripped 4 bases from V and 1 base from J, with 11 bases between. The CDR3 DNA reads TGTGCCAGCAGCCGGGACCTCTCTTCCTACGAGCAGTACTTC. Its translation is CASSRDLSSYEQYF.

This clonotype was seen many times. The chain recombines TRBV10-3 with TRBJ2-1; D is uncertain. Trimming took 3 bases from V and 7 from J, leaving 7 bases between them. In germline, CDR1 is ENHRY, CDR2 SYGVKD. This CDR3 is 12 amino acids long. The CDR3 region has the DNA TGTGCCATCAGTGATCAAGTAAATGAGCAGTTCTTC. This encodes CAISDQVNEQFF.